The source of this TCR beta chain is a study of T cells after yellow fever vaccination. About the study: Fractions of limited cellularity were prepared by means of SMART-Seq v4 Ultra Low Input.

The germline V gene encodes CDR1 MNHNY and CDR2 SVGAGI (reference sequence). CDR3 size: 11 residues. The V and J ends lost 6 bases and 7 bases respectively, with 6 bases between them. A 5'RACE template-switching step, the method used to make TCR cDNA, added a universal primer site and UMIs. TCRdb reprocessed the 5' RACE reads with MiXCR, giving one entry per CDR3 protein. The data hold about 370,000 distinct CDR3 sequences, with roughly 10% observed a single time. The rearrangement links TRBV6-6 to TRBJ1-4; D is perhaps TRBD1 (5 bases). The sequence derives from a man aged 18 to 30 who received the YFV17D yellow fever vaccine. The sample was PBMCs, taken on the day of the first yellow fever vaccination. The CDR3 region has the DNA TGTGCCAGCAGAGGGGCTGAAAAACTGTTTTTT. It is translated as CASRGAEKLFF.